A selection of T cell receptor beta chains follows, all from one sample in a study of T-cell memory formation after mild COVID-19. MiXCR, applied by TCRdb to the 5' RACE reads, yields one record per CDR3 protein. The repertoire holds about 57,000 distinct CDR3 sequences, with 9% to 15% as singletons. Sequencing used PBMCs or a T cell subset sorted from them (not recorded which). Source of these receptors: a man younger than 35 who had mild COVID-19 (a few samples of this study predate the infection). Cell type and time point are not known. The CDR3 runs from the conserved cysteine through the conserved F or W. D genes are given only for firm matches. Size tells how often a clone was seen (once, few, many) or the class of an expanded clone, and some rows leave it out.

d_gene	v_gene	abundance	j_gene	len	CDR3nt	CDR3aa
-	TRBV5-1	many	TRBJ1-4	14	TGCGCCAGCAGCTTTGGCAGAACTAATGAAAAACTGTTTTTT	CASSFGRTNEKLFF
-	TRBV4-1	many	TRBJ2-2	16	TGCGCCAGCAGGAGTTATGGGGGGCTCAACACCGGGGAGCTGTTTTTT	CASRSYGGLNTGELFF
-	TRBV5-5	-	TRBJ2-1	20	TGTGCCAGCAGCTTTATCCTCACGGTATCGGGTCCAGCGTGGGTCAATGAGCAGTTCTTC	CASSFILTVSGPAWVNEQFF
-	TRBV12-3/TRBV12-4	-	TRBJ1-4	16	TGTGCCAGCAGTTTAGGGCTTTTGGGGGCCGGTGAAAAACTGTTTTTT	CASSLGLLGAGEKLFF
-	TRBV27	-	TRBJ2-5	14	TGTGCCAGCAGTCCAAATACAGGGCCCGAGACCCAGTACTTC	CASSPNTGPETQYF
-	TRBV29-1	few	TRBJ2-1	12	TGCAGCGTTGAAGTTGCGGGGGCAAATCAGTTCTTC	CSVEVAGANQFF
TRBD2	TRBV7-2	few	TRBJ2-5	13	TGTGCCAGCAGCACGGGACTACAAGAGACCCAGTACTTC	CASSTGLQETQYF
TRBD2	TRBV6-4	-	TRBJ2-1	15	TGTGCCAGCAGTGACTCGGATAGCGGGGGTGGCGAGCAGTTCTTC	CASSDSDSGGGEQFF
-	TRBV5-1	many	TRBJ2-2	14	TGCGCCAGCAGCCCAGATTCGAACACCGGGGAGCTGTTTTTT	CASSPDSNTGELFF
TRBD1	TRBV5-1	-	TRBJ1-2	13	TGCGCCAGCAGCTTAGGACAGGGAGGTGGCTACACCTTC	CASSLGQGGGYTF
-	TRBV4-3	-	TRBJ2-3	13	TGCGCCAGCAGCCAAGAAACGTGGGATACGCAGTATTTT	CASSQETWDTQYF
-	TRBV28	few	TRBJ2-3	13	TGTGCCAGCAGGCGCCGGGGCACAGATACGCAGTATTTT	CASRRRGTDTQYF
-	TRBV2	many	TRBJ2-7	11	TGTGCCAGCACTCCAGGTTACGAGCAGTACTTC	CASTPGYEQYF
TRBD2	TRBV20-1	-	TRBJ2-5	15	TGCAGTGCTAGCCTGGCGGGGGGAGCTCAAGAGACCCAGTACTTC	CSASLAGGAQETQYF
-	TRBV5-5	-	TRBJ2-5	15	TGTGCCAGCAGCTTGCAAGGAGGGTCCGTTGAGACCCAGTACTTC	CASSLQGGSVETQYF